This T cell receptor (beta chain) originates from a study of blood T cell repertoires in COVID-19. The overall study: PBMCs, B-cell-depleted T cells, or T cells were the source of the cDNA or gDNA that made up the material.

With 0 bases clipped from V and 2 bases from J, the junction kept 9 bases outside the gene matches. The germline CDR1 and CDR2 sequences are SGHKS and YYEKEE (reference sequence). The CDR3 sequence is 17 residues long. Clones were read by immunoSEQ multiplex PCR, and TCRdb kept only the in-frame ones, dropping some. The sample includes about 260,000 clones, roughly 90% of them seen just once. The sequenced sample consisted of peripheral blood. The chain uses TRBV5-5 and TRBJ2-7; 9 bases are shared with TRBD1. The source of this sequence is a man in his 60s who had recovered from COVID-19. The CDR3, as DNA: TGTGCCAGCAGCTTGGGCGGGGGACAGGGACCAACCTACGAGCAGTACTTC. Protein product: CASSLGGGQGPTYEQYF.